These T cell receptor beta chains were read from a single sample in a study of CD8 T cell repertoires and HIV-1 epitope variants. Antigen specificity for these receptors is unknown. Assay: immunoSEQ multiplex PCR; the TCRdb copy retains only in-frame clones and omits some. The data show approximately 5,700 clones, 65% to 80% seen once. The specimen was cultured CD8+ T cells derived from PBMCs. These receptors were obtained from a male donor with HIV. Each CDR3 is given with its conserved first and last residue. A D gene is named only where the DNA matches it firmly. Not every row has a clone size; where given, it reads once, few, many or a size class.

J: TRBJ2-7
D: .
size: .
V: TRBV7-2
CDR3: CASSLEPTVIYEQYF
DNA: TGTGCCAGCAGCTTAGAGCCGACAGTAATCTACGAGCAGTACTTC

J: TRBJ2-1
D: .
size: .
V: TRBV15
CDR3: CATSILADGEQFF
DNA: TGTGCCACCTCTATTTTGGCCGACGGTGAGCAGTTCTTC

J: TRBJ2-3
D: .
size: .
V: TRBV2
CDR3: CASRMGGGWTDTQYF
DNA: TGTGCCAGCCGAATGGGAGGGGGTTGGACAGATACGCAGTATTTT

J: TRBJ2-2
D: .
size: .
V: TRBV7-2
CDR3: CASSLGNGELFF
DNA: TGTGCCAGCAGCTTAGGGAACGGGGAGCTGTTTTTT

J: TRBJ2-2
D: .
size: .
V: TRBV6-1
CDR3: CASSETYTGELFF
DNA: TGTGCCAGCAGTGAAACTTACACCGGGGAGCTGTTTTTT

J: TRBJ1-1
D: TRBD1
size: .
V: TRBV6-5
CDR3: CASSYSTGGNAEAFF
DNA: TGTGCCAGCAGTTACTCGACAGGGGGCAACGCTGAAGCTTTCTTT

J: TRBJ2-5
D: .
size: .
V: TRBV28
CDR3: CASSLEELDSREQETQYF
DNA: TGTGCCAGCAGTTTAGAAGAACTGGACAGCAGGGAACAAGAGACCCAGTACTTC

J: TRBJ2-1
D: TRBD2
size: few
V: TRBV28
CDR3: CASSLVGGNNEQFF
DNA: TGTGCCAGCAGTTTAGTGGGAGGGAATAATGAGCAGTTCTTC

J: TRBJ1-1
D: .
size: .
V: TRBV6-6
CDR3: CASVPDGGTEAFF
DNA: TGTGCCAGCGTACCGGACGGAGGGACTGAAGCTTTCTTT

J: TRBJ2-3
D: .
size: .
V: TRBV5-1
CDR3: CASRTTDTQYF
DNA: TGCGCCAGCCGAACTACAGATACGCAGTATTTT

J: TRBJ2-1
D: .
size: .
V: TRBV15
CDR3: CATSVGDPPHEQFF
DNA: TGTGCCACCAGCGTGGGGGATCCCCCCCATGAGCAGTTCTTC

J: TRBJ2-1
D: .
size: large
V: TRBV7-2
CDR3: CASSLDGASEQFF
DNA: TGTGCCAGCAGCTTAGACGGTGCCAGTGAGCAGTTCTTC

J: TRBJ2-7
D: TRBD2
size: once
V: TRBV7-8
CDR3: CASSLGTSGSPEQYF
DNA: TGTGCCAGCAGCTTAGGTACTAGCGGGAGTCCTGAGCAGTACTTC

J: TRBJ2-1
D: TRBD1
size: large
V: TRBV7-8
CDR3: CASSLAGQGSYNEQFF
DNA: TGTGCCAGCAGCTTAGCGGGACAGGGCTCCTACAATGAGCAGTTCTTC

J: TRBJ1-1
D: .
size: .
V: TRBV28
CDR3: CASSLVGMNTEAFF
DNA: TGTGCCAGCAGTCTAGTGGGGATGAACACTGAAGCTTTCTTT

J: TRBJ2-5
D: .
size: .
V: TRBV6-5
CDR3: CASRDTAKETQYF
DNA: TGTGCCAGCAGAGATACAGCTAAAGAGACCCAGTACTTC

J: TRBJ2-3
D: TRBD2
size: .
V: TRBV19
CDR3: CASTLGLDSTDTQYF
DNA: TGTGCCAGTACTCTCGGACTAGATAGCACAGATACGCAGTATTTT

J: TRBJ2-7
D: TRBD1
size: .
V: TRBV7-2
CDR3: CASSLGDRTYEQYF
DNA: TGTGCCAGCAGCTTAGGGGACAGGACCTACGAGCAGTACTTC

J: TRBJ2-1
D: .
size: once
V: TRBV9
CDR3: CASSVGSSASNEQFF
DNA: TGTGCCAGCAGCGTAGGTAGTAGCGCCTCCAATGAGCAGTTCTTC

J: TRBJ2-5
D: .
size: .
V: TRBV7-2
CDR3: CASSLSLGQETQYF
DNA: TGTGCCAGCAGCTTATCGCTGGGGCAAGAGACCCAGTACTTC

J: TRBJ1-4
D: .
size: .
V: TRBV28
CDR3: CASRSYYRTATNEKLFF
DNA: TGTGCCAGCAGATCCTACTATCGGACAGCAACTAATGAAAAACTGTTTTTT

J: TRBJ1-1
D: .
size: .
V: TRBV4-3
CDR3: CASSQEVGMENTEAFF
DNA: TGCGCCAGCAGCCAAGAGGTGGGAATGGAAAACACTGAAGCTTTCTTT

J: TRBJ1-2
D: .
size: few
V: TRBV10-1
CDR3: CASSASDGYTF
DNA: TGCGCCAGCAGTGCGAGCGATGGCTACACCTTC

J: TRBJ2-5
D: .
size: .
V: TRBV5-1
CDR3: CASSLSRRGQETQYF
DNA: TGCGCCAGCAGCTTGTCCAGGAGGGGCCAAGAGACCCAGTACTTC

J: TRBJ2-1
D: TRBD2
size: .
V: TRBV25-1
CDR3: CASSDPSGLALYNEQFF
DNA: TGTGCCAGCAGTGACCCCTCCGGACTAGCGCTCTACAATGAGCAGTTCTTC

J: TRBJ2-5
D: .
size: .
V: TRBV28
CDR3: CATLALQETQYF
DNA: TGTGCCACCCTAGCGCTCCAAGAGACCCAGTACTTC

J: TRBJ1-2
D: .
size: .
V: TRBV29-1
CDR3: CSVVGVNYGYTF
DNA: TGCAGCGTTGTGGGGGTGAACTACGGCTACACCTTC

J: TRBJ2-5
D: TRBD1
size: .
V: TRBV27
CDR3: CASTLYRGHETQYF
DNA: TGTGCCAGCACCTTATATAGGGGGCACGAGACCCAGTACTTC